The sequence of this T cell receptor beta chain was determined in a study of T cells in Graves' hyperthyroidism and ophthalmopathy. Study-wide results and caveats: In simple terms, a model built on 13 V-J features told ophthalmopathy apart from stable hyperthyroidism.

Absent ophthalmopathy progression within 18 months defined stable Graves' hyperthyroidism. Diagnostic assessment was based on clinical symptoms, serum thyroxine and TRAb, thyroid ultrasound and orbital computed tomography. What was amplified from RNA transcripts were TCR beta CDR3 regions. A set of HTBI primers served as the primers for a first-round RT-PCR of the TCR CDR3. TCRdb fed the multiplex PCR reads into MiXCR, producing one record per CDR3 protein. The sample records 700,000 to 950,000 distinct CDR3 sequences, roughly 32% being singletons. V was trimmed by 6 bases and J by 1 base, leaving 9 bases between them. The CDR3 has 14 residues. Germline V gene lookup returns CDR1 SEHNR and CDR2 FQNEAQ (reference sequence). This clonotype was counted many times. Its antigen remains unidentified.

The sample comprised blood. This receptor was identified in a woman aged 40 to 50 with Graves' hyperthyroidism. The chain combines TRBV7-9 with TRBJ1-4; a weak D match, TRBD1 (6 bases). The DNA for the CDR3 is TGTGCCAGCAGGACACAGGGAACTAATGAAAAACTGTTTTTT. It encodes CASRTQGTNEKLFF. The variable domain in full, completed from reference TRBV7-9 and TRBJ1-4, reads DTGVSQNPRHKITKRGQNVTFRCDPISEHNRLYWYRQTLGQGPEFLTYFQNEAQLEKSRLLSDRFSAERPKGSFSTLEIQRTEQGDSAMYLCASRTQGTNEKLFFGSGTQLSVL.